This T cell receptor (beta chain) was sequenced in a study of cytomegalovirus exposure and HLA in healthy donors. PCR was performed using 60 Vbeta and 13 Jbeta primers. The data were produced by immunoSEQ multiplex PCR, yet TCRdb's version contains in-frame clones alone and is incomplete. Of about 190,000 clones in the sample, around 77% were seen once. As regards this clone: Its target is not known.

The germline V gene has CDR1 SGHRS and CDR2 YFSETQ. The trim removed 3 bases at V and 7 bases at J, leaving 7 bases unmatched. This CDR3 region has 15 residues. General study results and limits: Presence/absence comparisons presumed near-even sequencing depth among donors. Earlier analysis looked at TCR beta V segments, and most were productive about 90% or about 30% of the time. In a later analysis, TCR beta V- and J-gene trimming was associated with a missense DCLRE1C variant. Later work associated roughly 15,000 TCR beta sequences with HLA alleles at 0.05 false discovery rate.

The receptor was isolated from a woman between 18 and 29 years old in good health and CMV-seronegative. This chain joins TRBV5-1 and TRBJ2-1; 10 nucleotides line up with TRBD2. Sequenced sample: PBMCs. The CDR3 here is CASSYGTSETNEQFF. In DNA form, the CDR3 reads TGCGCCAGCAGCTATGGGACTAGCGAGACTAATGAGCAGTTCTTC.